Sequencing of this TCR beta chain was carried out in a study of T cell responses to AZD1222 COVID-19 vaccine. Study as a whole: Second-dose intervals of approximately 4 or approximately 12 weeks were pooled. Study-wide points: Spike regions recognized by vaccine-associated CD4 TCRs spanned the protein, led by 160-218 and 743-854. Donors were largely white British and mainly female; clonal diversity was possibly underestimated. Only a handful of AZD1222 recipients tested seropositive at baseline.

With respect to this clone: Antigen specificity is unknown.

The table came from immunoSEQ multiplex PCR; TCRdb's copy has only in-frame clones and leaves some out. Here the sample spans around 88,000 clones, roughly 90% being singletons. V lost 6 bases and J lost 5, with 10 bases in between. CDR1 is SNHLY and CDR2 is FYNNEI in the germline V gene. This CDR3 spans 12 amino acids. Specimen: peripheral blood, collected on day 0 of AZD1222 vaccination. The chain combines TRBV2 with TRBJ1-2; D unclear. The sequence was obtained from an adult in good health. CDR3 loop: CASSNPDYGYTF. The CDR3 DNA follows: TGTGCCAGCAGCAACCCAGATTATGGCTACACCTTC.